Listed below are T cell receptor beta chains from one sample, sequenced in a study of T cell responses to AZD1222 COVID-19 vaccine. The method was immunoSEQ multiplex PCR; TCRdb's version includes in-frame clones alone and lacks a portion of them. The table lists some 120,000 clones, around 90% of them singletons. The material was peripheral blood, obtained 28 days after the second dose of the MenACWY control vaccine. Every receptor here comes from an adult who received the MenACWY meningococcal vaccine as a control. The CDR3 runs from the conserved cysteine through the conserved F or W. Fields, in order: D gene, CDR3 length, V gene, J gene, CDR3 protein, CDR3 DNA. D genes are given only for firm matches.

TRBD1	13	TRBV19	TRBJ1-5	CASSPDRGQPQHF	TGTGCCAGTAGTCCAGACAGGGGGCAGCCCCAGCATTTT
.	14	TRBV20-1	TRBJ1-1	CSASFVRAGGEAFF	TGCAGTGCTAGTTTTGTAAGGGCCGGGGGAGAAGCTTTCTTT
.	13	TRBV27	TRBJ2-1	CASSMTGYNEQFF	TGTGCCAGCAGTATGACAGGATACAATGAGCAGTTCTTC
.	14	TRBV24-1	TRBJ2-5	CATSDFGEEETQYF	TGTGCCACCAGTGATTTTGGCGAAGAAGAGACCCAGTACTTC
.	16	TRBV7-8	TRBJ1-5	CASSKSDLAPNQPQHF	TGTGCCAGCAGCAAATCCGACCTCGCCCCGAATCAGCCCCAGCATTTT
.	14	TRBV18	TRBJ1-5	CASKRQRTDQPQHF	TGTGCCAGCAAACGACAGCGAACGGATCAGCCCCAGCATTTT
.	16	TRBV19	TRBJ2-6	CASSQGSHSGANVLTF	TGTGCCAGTAGTCAAGGGTCCCACTCTGGGGCCAACGTCCTGACTTTC
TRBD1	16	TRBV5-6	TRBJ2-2	CASSSSWTGWAGELFF	TGTGCCAGCAGCTCGTCATGGACAGGGTGGGCCGGGGAGCTGTTTTTT
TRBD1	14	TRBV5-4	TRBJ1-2	CASSSGQVAFGYTF	TGTGCCAGCAGCTCAGGACAGGTGGCTTTTGGCTACACCTTC
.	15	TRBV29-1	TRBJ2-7	CSVEEWEDRAYEQYF	TGCAGCGTTGAAGAATGGGAAGACCGAGCCTACGAGCAGTACTTC
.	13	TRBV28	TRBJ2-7	CASSFFTAYEQYF	TGTGCCAGCAGTTTTTTCACGGCCTACGAGCAGTACTTC
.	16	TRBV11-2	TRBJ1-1	CASIPSGRSGSTEAFF	TGTGCCAGCATCCCTTCGGGCCGATCGGGATCCACTGAAGCTTTCTTT
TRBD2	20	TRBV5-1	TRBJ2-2	CASSLFGSSGKELNTGELFF	TGCGCCAGCAGCTTGTTTGGGTCTAGCGGGAAGGAATTAAACACCGGGGAGCTGTTTTTT
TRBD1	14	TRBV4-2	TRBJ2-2	CASRTGGDTGELFF	TGTGCCAGCAGAACAGGGGGCGACACCGGGGAGCTGTTTTTT
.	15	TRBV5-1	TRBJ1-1	CASSPLGGGSTEAFF	TGCGCCAGCAGCCCTTTGGGGGGAGGGTCCACTGAAGCTTTCTTT
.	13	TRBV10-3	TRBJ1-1	CAISESERVEAFF	TGTGCCATCAGTGAATCCGAAAGGGTTGAAGCTTTCTTT
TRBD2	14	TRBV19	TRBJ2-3	CASSKPGLADTQYF	TGTGCCAGTAGTAAACCGGGACTAGCGGATACGCAGTATTTT
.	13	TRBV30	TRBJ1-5	CAWGEQDNQPQHF	TGTGCCTGGGGGGAACAGGACAATCAGCCCCAGCATTTT
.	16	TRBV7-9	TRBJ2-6	CASSLLSGYGANVLTF	TGTGCCAGCAGCTTATTGTCGGGTTATGGGGCCAACGTCCTGACTTTC
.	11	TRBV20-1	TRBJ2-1	CSARGPLEQFF	TGCAGTGCTAGAGGGCCTTTGGAGCAGTTCTTC